The 7 T cell receptor beta chains listed next were all sequenced from one sample in a study of monozygotic twins with inflammatory bowel disease. TCRdb reanalyzed the 5' RACE reads, giving one entry per CDR3 protein sequence and no DNA. This repertoire includes about 300,000 distinct CDR3 sequences. The specimen was blood. The receptor set was obtained from a human donor with ulcerative colitis or Crohn's disease, or a healthy co-twin of an affected twin (not recorded which).

V is TRBV7-2 and J is TRBJ1-4; TCRdb outputs TRBD1, but without DNA this stays unchecked. There are 15 residues in the CDR3. Looked up from germline, CDR1 is SGHTA and CDR2 is FQGNSA. The CDR3 sequence is CASSLALTALGELFF.

The chain combines TRBV27 with TRBJ1-3. The CDR3 has 11 amino acids. Germline loops: CDR1 MNHEY, CDR2 SMNVEV (reference sequence). CDR3 region: CASRLGNTIYF.

V and J are TRBV10-1 and TRBJ2-7; the D call from TCRdb, TRBD1, cannot be confirmed without DNA. The CDR3 runs 14 residues. Germline V CDR1 and CDR2: WNHNN, SYGVQD (reference sequence). The CDR3 loop reads CASSEDGTDYEQYF.

V is TRBV11-2 and J is TRBJ2-5; TCRdb outputs TRBD2, but without DNA this stays unchecked. This CDR3 region has 20 residues. Germline V gene data show CDR1 as SGHAT and CDR2 as FQNNGV. The CDR3 loop reads CASSLVGTSGGAPSQETQYF.

J is TRBJ2-2 and V is TRBV6-5; TCRdb returns TRBD1, unconfirmable since there is no DNA. This CDR3 region has 16 residues. Germline CDR1 is MNHEY and CDR2 is SVGAGI. The CDR3 reads CASSSFRLQGTGELFF.

V usage is TRBV5-1 and J usage is TRBJ2-7; TCRdb designates TRBD2, a call that cannot be tested without DNA. CDR3 size: 13 residues. The germline V gene has CDR1 SGHRS and CDR2 YFSETQ. The CDR3: CASRLADHYEQYF.

This chain connects TRBV2 to TRBJ1-5; TCRdb indicates TRBD1, and absent DNA this call remains unverified. Per the germline V gene, CDR1 is SNHLY and CDR2 is FYNNEI. CDR3 length equals 14 residues. The CDR3 region is CASSRDTINQPQHF.